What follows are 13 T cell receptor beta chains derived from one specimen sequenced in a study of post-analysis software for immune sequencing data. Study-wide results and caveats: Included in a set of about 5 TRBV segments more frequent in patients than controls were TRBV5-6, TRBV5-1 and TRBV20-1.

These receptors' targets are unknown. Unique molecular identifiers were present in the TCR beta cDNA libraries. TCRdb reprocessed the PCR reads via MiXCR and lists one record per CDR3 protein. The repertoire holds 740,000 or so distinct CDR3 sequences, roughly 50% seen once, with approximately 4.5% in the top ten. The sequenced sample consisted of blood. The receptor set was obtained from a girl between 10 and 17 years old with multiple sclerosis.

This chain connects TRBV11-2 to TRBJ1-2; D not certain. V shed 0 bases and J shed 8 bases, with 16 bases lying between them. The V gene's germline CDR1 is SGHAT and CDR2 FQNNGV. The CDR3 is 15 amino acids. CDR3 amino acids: CASSLDISSLEGYTF. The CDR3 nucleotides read TGTGCCAGCAGCTTAGACATAAGCAGTTTGGAGGGCTACACCTTC.

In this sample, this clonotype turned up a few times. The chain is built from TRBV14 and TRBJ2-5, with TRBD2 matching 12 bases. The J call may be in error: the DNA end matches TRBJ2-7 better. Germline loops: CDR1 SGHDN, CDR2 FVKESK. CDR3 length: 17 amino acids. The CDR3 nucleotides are TGTGCCAGCAGCCAGACTTCGACTAGCGGGAGTATGTACGAGCAGTACTTC. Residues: CASSQTSTSGSMYEQYF.

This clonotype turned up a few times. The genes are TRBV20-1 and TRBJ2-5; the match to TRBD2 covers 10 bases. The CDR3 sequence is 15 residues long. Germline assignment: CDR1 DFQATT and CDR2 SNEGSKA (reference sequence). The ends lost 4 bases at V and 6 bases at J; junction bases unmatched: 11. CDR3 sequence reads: CSAKESGRATQTQYF. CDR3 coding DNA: TGCAGTGCTAAAGAAAGCGGGAGGGCCACCCAGACCCAGTACTTC.

The CDR3, as DNA: TGCGCCAGCAGCTTGGTACAACAAATAACTAACAATGAGCAGTTCTTC. Encoded protein: CASSLVQQITNNEQFF. The rearrangement links TRBV5-1 to TRBJ2-1; D is unresolved. The CDR3 totals 16 residues. Trimming took 0 bases from V and 5 from J, leaving 15 bases between them. Germline-derived CDR1 and CDR2 are SGHRS and YFSETQ.

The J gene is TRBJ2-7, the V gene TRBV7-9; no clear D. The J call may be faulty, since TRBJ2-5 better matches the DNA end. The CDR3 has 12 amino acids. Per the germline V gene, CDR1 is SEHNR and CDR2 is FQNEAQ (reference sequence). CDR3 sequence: CASRSISGTQYF. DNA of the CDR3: TGTGCCAGCAGGAGTATATCGGGGACCCAGTACTTC.

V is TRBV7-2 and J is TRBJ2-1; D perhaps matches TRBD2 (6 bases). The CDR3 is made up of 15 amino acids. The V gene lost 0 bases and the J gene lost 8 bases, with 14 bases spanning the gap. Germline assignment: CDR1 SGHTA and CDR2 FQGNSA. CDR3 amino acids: CASSLALGGSYEQFF. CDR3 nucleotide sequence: TGTGCCAGCAGCTTAGCGCTAGGAGGGTCCTATGAGCAGTTCTTC.

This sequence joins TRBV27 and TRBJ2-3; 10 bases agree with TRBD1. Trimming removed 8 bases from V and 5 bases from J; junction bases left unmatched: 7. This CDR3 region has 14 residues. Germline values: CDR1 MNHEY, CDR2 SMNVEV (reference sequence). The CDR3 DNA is TGTGCCAGCTGGGGACAGGGGAAGGAAGATACGCAGTATTTT. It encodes CASWGQGKEDTQYF.

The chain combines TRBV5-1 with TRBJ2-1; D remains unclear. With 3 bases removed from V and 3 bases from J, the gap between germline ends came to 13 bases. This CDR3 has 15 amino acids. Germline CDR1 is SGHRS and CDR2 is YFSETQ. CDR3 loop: CASSSGRVLYNEQFF. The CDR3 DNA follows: TGCGCCAGCAGCTCCGGACGGGTCCTCTACAATGAGCAGTTCTTC.

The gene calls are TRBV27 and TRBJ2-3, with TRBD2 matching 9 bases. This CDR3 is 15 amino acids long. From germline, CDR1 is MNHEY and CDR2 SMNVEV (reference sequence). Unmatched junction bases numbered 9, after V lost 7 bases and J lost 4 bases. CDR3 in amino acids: CASTRLQREADTQYF. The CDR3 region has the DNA TGTGCCAGCACCCGTCTCCAGCGGGAGGCAGATACGCAGTATTTT.

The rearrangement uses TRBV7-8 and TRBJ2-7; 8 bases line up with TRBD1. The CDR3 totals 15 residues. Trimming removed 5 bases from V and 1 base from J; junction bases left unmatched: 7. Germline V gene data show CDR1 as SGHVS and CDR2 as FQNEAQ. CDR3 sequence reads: CASSARQGRSYEQYF. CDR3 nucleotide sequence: TGTGCCAGCAGCGCCCGACAGGGGAGGTCCTACGAGCAGTACTTC.

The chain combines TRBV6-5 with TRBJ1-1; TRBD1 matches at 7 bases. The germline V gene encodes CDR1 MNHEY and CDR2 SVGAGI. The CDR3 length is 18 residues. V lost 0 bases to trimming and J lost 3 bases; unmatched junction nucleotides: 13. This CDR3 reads CASSYSRQGVPEHTEAFF. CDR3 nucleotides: TGTGCCAGCAGTTACTCGAGGCAGGGGGTTCCTGAACACACTGAAGCTTTCTTT.

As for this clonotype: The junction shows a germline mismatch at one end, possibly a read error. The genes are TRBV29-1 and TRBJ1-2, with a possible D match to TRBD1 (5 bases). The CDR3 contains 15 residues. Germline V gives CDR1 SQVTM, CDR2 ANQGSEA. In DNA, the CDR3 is TGCAGCGACGGACCGATGACAGCAGCTAACTATGACTACACCTTC. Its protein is CSDGPMTAANYDYTF.

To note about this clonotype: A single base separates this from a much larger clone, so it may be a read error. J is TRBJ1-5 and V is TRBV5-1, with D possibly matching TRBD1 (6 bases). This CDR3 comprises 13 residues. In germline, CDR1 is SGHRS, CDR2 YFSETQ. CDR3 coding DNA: TGCGCCAGCAGCCCGGAGGGGGATCAGCTCCAGCATTTT. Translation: CASSPEGDQLQHF.